The 32 T cell receptor beta chains in this list originate from one sample, sequenced in a study of blood T cell repertoires in COVID-19. Using immunoSEQ multiplex PCR, the repertoire was profiled, and TCRdb retains in-frame clones only, with some absent. The sample lists some 190,000 clones, more than 70% seen once, with approximately 4.5% in the top ten. The sequenced sample consisted of peripheral blood. The receptors originated from a human donor in a cohort sampled during active COVID-19.

This clone was seen just once. The chain couples TRBV2 to TRBJ2-5; 7 bases line up with TRBD1. Trimming cost V 7 bases and J 3 bases; bases outside gene matches: 11. The CDR3 is 15 amino acids. Per the germline V gene, CDR1 is SNHLY and CDR2 is FYNNEI. CDR3 sequence reads: CASKRTGTVKETQYF. The DNA for the CDR3 is TGTGCCAGCAAAAGAACCGGGACAGTAAAAGAGACCCAGTACTTC.

This clone was seen once. V is TRBV19 and J is TRBJ2-7; TRBD1 might be the D (5 bases). CDR3 length: 14 residues. CDR1 and CDR2 from the germline V gene are LNHDA and SQIVND (reference sequence). Trimming removed 3 bases at V and 2 bases at J, with 11 bases between. The CDR3 DNA sequence: TGTGCCAGTAGTATTAACTGGGGCCCCTACGAGCAGTACTTC. Its protein is CASSINWGPYEQYF.

As regards this clone: The same CDR3 can be traced to other DNA sequences in this sample. The chain carries TRBV15 and TRBJ1-1; D not resolved. This CDR3 region has 14 residues. V was shortened by 0 bases and J by 1 base, with 6 bases between the two germline ends. CDR1 LNHNV and CDR2 YYDKDF come from the germline V gene (reference sequence). The CDR3 region is CATSRDRGNTEAFF. Written as DNA, the CDR3 is TGTGCCACCAGCAGAGATCGAGGGAACACTGAAGCTTTCTTT.

The chain employs TRBV6-1 and TRBJ2-3, with TRBD1 identical over 8 bases. The germline gives CDR1 MNHNS, CDR2 SASEGT. V shed 2 bases and J 0 bases; nucleotides not matched to a gene: 10. The CDR3 spans 18 residues. In nucleotides, the CDR3 is TGTGCCAGCAGTGAAACCCCCGGGACAGGAGGTAGCACAGATACGCAGTATTTT. As protein: CASSETPGTGGSTDTQYF.

The V gene is TRBV6-5, the J gene TRBJ2-2; 9 nucleotides agree with TRBD1. The CDR3 length is 13 residues. V gave up 10 bases and J gave up 6 bases; unmatched junction bases: 6. CDR1 MNHEY and CDR2 SVGAGI come from the germline V gene. The CDR3 is CATPDRGPGELFF. The CDR3 region has the DNA TGTGCCACCCCGGACAGGGGCCCCGGGGAGCTGTTTTTT.

The CDR3 sequence is CASSPKSGARNTGELFF. CDR3 DNA: TGTGCCAGCAGCCCCAAAAGTGGGGCGAGAAACACCGGGGAGCTGTTTTTT. This rearrangement joins TRBV3-1 (or the pseudogene TRBV3-2) to TRBJ2-2; D may be TRBD1 (5 bases). Trimming shortened V by 4 bases and J by 2 bases, and 17 bases separated the two germline ends. Germline V gene sequence: CDR1 LGHDT, CDR2 YNNKEL (reference sequence). The CDR3 length is 17 residues.

The chain joins TRBV30 to TRBJ1-5; tentatively, D is TRBD1 (5 bases). Germline V gene sequence: CDR1 GTSNPN, CDR2 SVGIG (reference sequence). This CDR3 comprises 14 residues. V was shortened by 3 bases and J by 6 bases, with 15 bases between the two germline ends. CDR3 coding DNA: TGTGCCTGGAGCCCCACGGCGGGGGGTCAGCCCCAGCATTTT. The encoded protein is CAWSPTAGGQPQHF.

The J gene is TRBJ1-4, the V gene TRBV3-1 (or the pseudogene TRBV3-2); D call uncertain. This CDR3 region has 12 residues. CDR1 LGHDT and CDR2 YNNKEL come from the germline V gene (reference sequence). V lost 1 base and J lost 10, with 7 bases in between. The CDR3, as DNA: TGTGCCAGCAGCCAAGGGAGGACAAAACTGTTTTTT. Amino acids: CASSQGRTKLFF.

The chain links TRBV6-6 to TRBJ1-6; D is unclear. The germline V gene encodes CDR1 MNHNY and CDR2 SVGAGI (reference sequence). CDR3 size: 20 residues. Trimming removed 6 bases at V and 0 bases at J, with 24 bases between. CDR3 DNA: TGTGCCAGCAGCGCCCCTACTTCCGGAGCGAGGGTCTCCTATAATTCACCCCTCCACTTT. Its protein is CASSAPTSGARVSYNSPLHF.

The rearrangement links TRBV18 to TRBJ2-3; the match to TRBD1 covers 9 bases. Trimming took 0 bases from V and 0 from J; bases not matched to a gene: 7. The CDR3 runs to 18 residues. CDR1 and CDR2 from the germline V gene are KGHSH and LQKENI. CDR3: CASSPPTGTGTSTDTQYF. CDR3 coding DNA: TGTGCCAGCTCACCACCTACCGGGACAGGGACTAGCACAGATACGCAGTATTTT. Complete variable domain (other parts from reference TRBV18 and TRBJ2-3): NAGVMQNPRHLVRRRGQEARLRCSPMKGHSHVYWYRQLPEEGLKFMVYLQKENIIDESGMPKERFSAEFPKEGPSILRIQQVVRGDSAAYFCASSPPTGTGTSTDTQYFGPGTRLTVL.

The V gene is TRBV4-1, the J gene TRBJ1-6, with 7 positions matching TRBD1. The J segment lost 4 bases and the V segment lost 0 bases, leaving 6 bases of the junction unmatched. Germline V gene data show CDR1 as MGHRA and CDR2 as YSYEKL. This CDR3 is built from 17 residues. The CDR3, as DNA: TGCGCCAGCAGCCAAGATCCCCTGGACAGGTATAATTCACCCCTCCACTTT. Protein product: CASSQDPLDRYNSPLHF.

The chain combines TRBV30 with TRBJ1-2, with D hard to call. The CDR3 totals 14 residues. Trimming removed 2 bases from V and 0 bases from J, with 10 bases in between. Germline V lookup: CDR1 GTSNPN, CDR2 SVGIG (reference sequence). The CDR3 DNA reads as TGTGCCTGGAGTCCCTTTACTGCTAACTATGGCTACACCTTC. Amino acids: CAWSPFTANYGYTF.

The chain recombines TRBV10-3 with TRBJ2-1, with 14 bases identical to TRBD2. The CDR3 extends over 16 amino acids. The V gene's germline CDR1 is ENHRY and CDR2 SYGVKD. J was trimmed by 0 bases and V by 7 bases; bases with no gene match: 2. The CDR3 protein is CAIKGTSGSSYNEQFF. The CDR3 DNA reads TGTGCCATCAAGGGGACTAGCGGGAGCTCCTACAATGAGCAGTTCTTC.

The V call is TRBV15, the J call TRBJ2-1; D may be TRBD2 (5 bases). The CDR3 consists of 16 residues. Germline values: CDR1 LNHNV, CDR2 YYDKDF (reference sequence). Trimming took 1 base from V and 4 from J, leaving 14 bases between them. The CDR3 loop reads CATSRGGVARYNEQFF. In DNA form, the CDR3 reads TGTGCCACCAGCAGAGGCGGAGTAGCGAGATACAATGAGCAGTTCTTC.

This clone has only one observation. The CDR3 nucleotides read TGTGCCAGCAGCTTGGGGGACAGGGCCAATGAGCAGTTCTTC. Translated: CASSLGDRANEQFF. This sequence joins TRBV5-4 and TRBJ2-1; TRBD1 matches at 9 bases. The CDR3 is 14 residues long. V lost 0 bases to trimming and J lost 6 bases; unmatched junction nucleotides: 1. CDR1 and CDR2 from the germline V gene are SGHNT and YYREEE (reference sequence).

This clone was detected once. The genes are TRBV4-2 and TRBJ2-1; D not resolved. Germline lookup yields CDR1 LGHNA and CDR2 YNFKEQ. The CDR3 consists of 16 residues. V was pared by 0 bases and J by 4 bases, with 13 bases between. CDR3 loop: CASSQEGDGSYNEQFF. Here the CDR3 DNA reads TGTGCCAGCAGCCAAGAAGGAGATGGATCTTACAATGAGCAGTTCTTC.

The CDR3 spells CASTPGILINQPQHF. The CDR3 bases are TGTGCCAGTACCCCAGGGATACTTATTAATCAGCCCCAGCATTTT. The chain has TRBV19 and TRBJ1-5; D might be TRBD1 (5 bases). Trimming pared 7 bases from V and 4 bases from J, leaving 17 bases between. The CDR3 loop spans 15 amino acids. Germline V lookup: CDR1 LNHDA, CDR2 SQIVND (reference sequence).

The genes are TRBV19 and TRBJ1-1, with 8 bases that match TRBD1. The CDR3 has 13 amino acids. Trimming took 9 bases from V and 0 from J; bases not matched to a gene: 3. Germline V lookup: CDR1 LNHDA, CDR2 SQIVND (reference sequence). CDR3 amino acids: CASWTGMNTEAFF. Written as DNA, the CDR3 is TGTGCCAGCTGGACAGGGATGAACACTGAAGCTTTCTTT.

This clone was seen a few times. The V call is TRBV27, the J call TRBJ2-3; 8 bases are shared with TRBD1. Germline loops: CDR1 MNHEY, CDR2 SMNVEV (reference sequence). V shed 6 bases, J shed 3 bases, and the junction held 11 bases outside the gene matches. The CDR3 extends over 16 amino acids. The CDR3 loop reads CASSLLPGGLTDTQYF. For the CDR3, the DNA is TGTGCCAGCAGCCTTCTACCAGGGGGCTTGACAGATACGCAGTATTTT.

This chain's CDR3 is CAISGATSGSHYEQYF. DNA of the CDR3: TGTGCCATCAGTGGGGCGACTAGCGGGAGTCACTACGAGCAGTACTTC. This rearrangement joins TRBV10-3 to TRBJ2-7; TRBD2 matches at 12 bases. The CDR3 has 16 residues. The V segment lost 4 bases and the J segment 3 bases; nucleotides outside the gene matches: 7. Germline values: CDR1 ENHRY, CDR2 SYGVKD.

The rearrangement links TRBV9 to TRBJ2-1; 10 bases fit TRBD2. Germline-derived CDR1 and CDR2 are SGDLS and YYNGEE. The length of the CDR3 is 16 residues. V dropped 3 bases and J dropped 8; count of bases not matched to a gene: 11. CDR3 amino acids: CASSAYSSGSTYEQFF. CDR3 coding DNA: TGTGCCAGCAGCGCCTATTCTAGCGGGAGTACGTATGAGCAGTTCTTC. The whole variable domain, remainder taken from reference TRBV9 and TRBJ2-1, is DSGVTQTPKHLITATGQRVTLRCSPRSGDLSVYWYQQSLDQGLQFLIQYYNGEERAKGNILERFSAQQFPDLHSELNLSSLELGDSALYFCASSAYSSGSTYEQFFGPGTRLTVL.

This chain connects TRBV9 to TRBJ2-7, with 12 bases that match TRBD1. Germline CDR1 SGDLS, CDR2 YYNGEE. The CDR3 runs 15 residues. Germline trimming cut 0 bases from V and 6 bases from J; bases unmatched to any gene: 4. CDR3 amino acids: CASSVGGQGAPEQYF. The CDR3 nucleotides read TGTGCCAGCAGCGTAGGGGGACAGGGGGCGCCCGAGCAGTACTTC.

CDR3 bases: TGTGCCAGCAGGACAGTCTACGAGCAGTACTTC. This translates into CASRTVYEQYF. The V gene is TRBV6-6, the J gene TRBJ2-7; D might be TRBD1 (5 bases). The CDR3 is 11 amino acids. CDR1 is MNHNY, CDR2 SVGAGI, per germline (reference sequence). Trimming stripped 6 bases from V and 3 bases from J, with 6 bases between.

The V call is TRBV27, the J call TRBJ1-1; 7 bases are a match to TRBD1. The V gene end was trimmed by 6 bases and the J gene end by 1 base; junction bases not matched to a gene: 5. The germline gives CDR1 MNHEY, CDR2 SMNVEV (reference sequence). There are 14 residues in the CDR3. CDR3 bases: TGTGCCAGCAGGCCGGGACAGAAGAACACTGAAGCTTTCTTT. It specifies CASRPGQKNTEAFF.

This clone was found a few times. This chain connects TRBV28 to TRBJ2-7, with a weak D call TRBD2 (6 bases). Germline lookup yields CDR1 MDHEN and CDR2 SYDVKM. The CDR3 totals 14 residues. V dropped 1 base and J dropped 6 bases, with 13 bases sitting between them. The CDR3 is CASSLSVGGGEQYF. CDR3 DNA sequence: TGTGCCAGCAGTTTATCGGTGGGAGGCGGCGAGCAGTACTTC.

The chain recombines TRBV20-1 with TRBJ2-7, with 10 positions matching TRBD2. Germline CDR1 DFQATT, CDR2 SNEGSKA (reference sequence). CDR3 length equals 14 residues. The V and J ends lost 3 bases and 4 bases, in that order; junction bases with no gene match: 6. Here the CDR3 reads CSASEREGLYEQYF. The CDR3 DNA sequence: TGCAGTGCTAGTGAGCGGGAGGGGTTATACGAGCAGTACTTC.

V gene TRBV6-5 combines with J gene TRBJ1-4, with D perhaps TRBD1 (5 bases). The V and J ends lost 6 bases and 2 bases respectively, with 10 bases between them. The CDR3 is 14 residues long. From germline, CDR1 is MNHEY and CDR2 SVGAGI. The CDR3 here is CASSRGDTNEKLFF. CDR3 in DNA: TGTGCCAGCAGCCGGGGGGATACTAATGAAAAACTGTTTTTT.

This clone was found once. The chain carries TRBV28 and TRBJ1-4, with D hard to call. The CDR3 consists of 10 residues. With 6 bases removed from V and 6 bases from J, the gap between germline ends came to 2 bases. Germline V gene lookup returns CDR1 MDHEN and CDR2 SYDVKM. The CDR3 DNA sequence: TGTGCCAGCAGCTATGAAAAACTGTTTTTT. Encoded protein: CASSYEKLFF. The variable domain in full, with the rest retrieved from reference TRBV28 and TRBJ1-4, is DVKVTQSSRYLVKRTGEKVFLECVQDMDHENMFWYRQDPGLGLRLIYFSYDVKMKEKGDIPEGYSVSREKKERFSLILESASTNQTSMYLCASSYEKLFFGSGTQLSVL.

The J gene is TRBJ1-5, the V gene TRBV6-1, with D unclear. V lost 1 base and J lost 0, with 10 bases in between. CDR3 length: 16 amino acids. Germline V CDR1 and CDR2: MNHNS, SASEGT. The DNA of the CDR3 is TGTGCCAGCAGTGAAGTATCAGTTAATAGCAATCAGCCCCAGCATTTT. The encoded protein is CASSEVSVNSNQPQHF.

The rearrangement links TRBV27 to TRBJ1-4; TRBD1 matches 11 bases. CDR1 and CDR2 (germline): MNHEY, SMNVEV (reference sequence). This CDR3 has 14 amino acids. Unmatched junction bases numbered 5, after V lost 7 bases and J lost 7 bases. CDR3 loop: CASTWTGGSEKLFF. In DNA form, the CDR3 reads TGTGCCAGCACCTGGACAGGGGGCTCTGAAAAACTGTTTTTT.

This clone is a singleton in its sample. V usage is TRBV7-2 and J usage is TRBJ2-3, with 13 bases fitting TRBD2. V lost 2 bases and J lost 4; bases outside the gene matches: 3. CDR1 is SGHTA and CDR2 is FQGNSA in the germline V gene. The CDR3 has 16 amino acids. CDR3 loop: CASSLRLAGGADTQYF. The CDR3 nucleotides read TGTGCCAGCAGCTTACGACTAGCGGGGGGTGCAGATACGCAGTATTTT.

The genes are TRBV19 and TRBJ2-3; D is unclear. V was pared by 4 bases and J by 3 bases, with 5 bases between. The CDR3 totals 12 residues. In germline, CDR1 is LNHDA, CDR2 SQIVND (reference sequence). DNA of the CDR3: TGTGCCAGTAGTACTGCGACAGATACGCAGTATTTT. Residues: CASSTATDTQYF.